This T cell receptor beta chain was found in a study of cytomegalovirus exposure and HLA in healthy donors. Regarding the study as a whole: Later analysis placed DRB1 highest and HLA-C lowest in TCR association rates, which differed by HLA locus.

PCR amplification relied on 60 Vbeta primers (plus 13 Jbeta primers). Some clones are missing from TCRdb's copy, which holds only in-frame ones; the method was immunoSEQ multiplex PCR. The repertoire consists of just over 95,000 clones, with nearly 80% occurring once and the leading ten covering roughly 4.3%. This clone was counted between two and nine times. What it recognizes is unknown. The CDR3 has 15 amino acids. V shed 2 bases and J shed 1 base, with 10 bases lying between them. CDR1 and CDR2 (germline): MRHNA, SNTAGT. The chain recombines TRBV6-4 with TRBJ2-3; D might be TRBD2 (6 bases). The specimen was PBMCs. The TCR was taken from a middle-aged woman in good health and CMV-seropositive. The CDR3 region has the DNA TGTGCCAGCAGTGACGAAGCTAGCGGCACAGATACGCAGTATTTT. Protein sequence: CASSDEASGTDTQYF.